One and the same sample provided the 17 T cell receptor beta chains below, sequenced in a study of T-cell reconstitution after alpha-beta-depleted transplantation in children. A library of TCRbeta sequences, prepared with unique molecular identifiers, was generated. Using its own MiXCR run on the PCR reads, TCRdb lists one record per CDR3 protein. The repertoire includes 260,000 or so distinct CDR3 sequences, around 12% of them detected once, and 2.6% sits in the top ten. Here the sequenced sample was PBMCs from the stem cell graft donor, taken from the stem cell graft. Source of these receptors: a human donor who donated a stem cell graft to a child with acute lymphoblastic leukemia.

There are a few counts of this clonotype. V is TRBV4-2 and J is TRBJ1-6; no clear D. Germline CDR1 reads LGHNA; CDR2 reads YNFKEQ. Trimming pared 0 bases from V and 8 bases from J, leaving 11 bases between. This CDR3 has 15 amino acids. CDR3 amino acids: CASSQESVGYSPLHF. Here the CDR3 DNA reads TGTGCCAGCAGCCAAGAATCTGTGGGGTATTCACCCCTCCACTTT.

The chain joins TRBV7-2 to TRBJ1-2, with TRBD1 as a possible D gene (6 bases). V dropped 5 bases and J dropped 4 bases, with 11 bases sitting between them. Germline CDR1 SGHTA, CDR2 FQGNSA. There are 13 residues in the CDR3. This chain's CDR3 is CASSLPGAYGYTF. CDR3 DNA sequence: TGTGCCAGCAGCCTCCCAGGGGCCTATGGCTACACCTTC.

There are a few counts of this clonotype. The chain is built from TRBV7-2 and TRBJ2-1; D ambiguous. V was cut by 3 bases and J by 3 bases, with 15 bases left in between. This CDR3 spans 16 amino acids. Germline assignment: CDR1 SGHTA and CDR2 FQGNSA. The CDR3: CASSFWSRRNYNEQFF. DNA of the CDR3: TGTGCCAGCAGCTTTTGGTCGAGACGAAACTACAATGAGCAGTTCTTC.

This clonotype has at least ten counts. This CDR3 reads CASSPLNGAGGGETQYF. The CDR3 bases are TGCGCCAGCAGCCCACTGAATGGAGCGGGGGGTGGAGAGACCCAGTACTTC. The V gene is TRBV5-1, the J gene TRBJ2-5; 9 bases agree with TRBD2. Trimming cost V 4 bases and J 4 bases; bases outside gene matches: 14. Germline CDR1 is SGHRS and CDR2 is YFSETQ. CDR3 size: 17 residues.

There are many counts of this clonotype. The V and J genes are TRBV27 and TRBJ1-4; no clear D gene. CDR3 length: 13 amino acids. V lost 6 bases to trimming and J lost 8 bases, with 13 bases between them. CDR1 is MNHEY, CDR2 SMNVEV, per germline (reference sequence). CDR3 nucleotides: TGTGCCAGCAGAGAAAGCCTTCGGGAAAAACTGTTTTTT. Translated: CASRESLREKLFF.

This clonotype was seen at least ten times. The CDR3 bases are TGCAGTGCGGACAGGGGTGGCAATCAGCCCCAGCATTTT. It codes for CSADRGGNQPQHF. The gene calls are TRBV20-1 and TRBJ1-5, with 9 bases matching TRBD1. V lost 6 bases to trimming and J lost 2 bases; unmatched junction nucleotides: 2. CDR3 length equals 13 residues. In germline, CDR1 is DFQATT, CDR2 SNEGSKA (reference sequence).

This clonotype came up many times. This rearrangement joins TRBV18 to TRBJ2-1, with TRBD1 matching over 9 bases. The germline CDR1 and CDR2 sequences are KGHSH and LQKENI. The CDR3 loop spans 15 amino acids. Trimming removed 3 bases from V and 6 bases from J; junction bases left unmatched: 6. CDR3 in amino acids: CASSPGTGIINEQFF. The CDR3 DNA reads as TGTGCCAGCTCACCCGGGACAGGGATTATCAATGAGCAGTTCTTC.

This clonotype showed up many times. The chain combines TRBV4-2 with TRBJ2-1; maybe TRBD1 (5 bases). Deletions cut 1 base from V and 5 bases from J, with 6 bases between. Germline lookup yields CDR1 LGHNA and CDR2 YNFKEQ. This CDR3 spans 13 amino acids. CDR3 coding DNA: TGTGCCAGCAGCCAAGGCAGGGACAATGAGCAGTTCTTC. This translates into CASSQGRDNEQFF.

This clonotype was picked up many times. The chain is built from TRBV12-3 or TRBV12-4 and TRBJ2-5; TRBD2 matches at 7 bases. V lost 5 bases, J lost 4 bases, and 4 bases stayed unmatched. The CDR3 spans 13 residues. The CDR3 sequence is CASSRAGTETQYF. Here the CDR3 DNA reads TGTGCCAGCAGTAGAGCGGGAACAGAGACCCAGTACTTC.

The table lists this clonotype with many counts. The CDR3 DNA is TGCGCCAGCAGCTACGAACCGACAGGGAGCAATCAGCCCCAGCATTTT. It codes for CASSYEPTGSNQPQHF. V is TRBV5-1 and J is TRBJ1-5; 7 bases map to TRBD1. Unmatched junction bases numbered 7, after V lost 3 bases and J lost 1 base. The germline CDR1 and CDR2 sequences are SGHRS and YFSETQ. The CDR3 consists of 16 residues.

In this sample, this clonotype turned up many times. Here the CDR3 DNA reads TGTGCCAGCAGCCAAGGCTGGTACACCATATATTTT. Translating it yields CASSQGWYTIYF. The chain has TRBV3-1 and TRBJ1-3, with D uncertain. The length of the CDR3 is 12 residues. CDR1 LGHDT and CDR2 YNNKEL come from the germline V gene (reference sequence). Between the trimmed V and J ends, which lost 1 base and 8 bases, there was a span of 6 bases.

This clonotype has at least ten counts. The rearrangement joins TRBV6-5 to TRBJ1-5, with D possibly TRBD1 on 5 matching bases. The germline V gene encodes CDR1 MNHEY and CDR2 SVGAGI. This CDR3 is 16 amino acids long. V was trimmed by 4 bases and J by 3 bases, leaving 16 bases between them. CDR3 amino acids: CASSSFGRGDNQPQHF. The CDR3, as DNA: TGTGCCAGCAGTTCCTTCGGGAGGGGTGACAATCAGCCCCAGCATTTT.

This clonotype was recorded at least ten times. The genes are TRBV19 and TRBJ1-1; no clear D. The CDR3 is 13 amino acids. CDR1 is LNHDA, CDR2 SQIVND, per germline (reference sequence). V dropped 10 bases and J dropped 5 bases, with 17 bases sitting between them. The CDR3 DNA reads TGTGCCACCGAGCCTCCGAGGAGGACTGAAGCTTTCTTT. Residues: CATEPPRRTEAFF.

This clonotype was counted many times. The chain joins TRBV20-1 to TRBJ1-5; D may be TRBD1 (5 bases). This CDR3 has 12 amino acids. The V end was cut by 1 base, the J end by 4 bases, with 5 bases between. Germline V lookup: CDR1 DFQATT, CDR2 SNEGSKA (reference sequence). This CDR3 reads CSARGGNQPQHF. DNA of the CDR3: TGCAGTGCTAGAGGGGGGAATCAGCCCCAGCATTTT.

This rearrangement joins TRBV12-3 or TRBV12-4 to TRBJ1-2; D remains ambiguous. Trimming shortened V by 7 bases and J by 8 bases, and 17 bases separated the two germline ends. CDR3 length equals 13 residues. The CDR3 region has the DNA TGTGCCAGCACCGCACAGTTAACATACGGCTACACCTTC. Its protein product is CASTAQLTYGYTF.

Many counts were recorded for this clonotype. This sequence joins TRBV7-2 and TRBJ2-3; D uncertain. V was clipped by 4 bases and J by 8 bases, with 7 bases between them. Germline CDR1 SGHTA, CDR2 FQGNSA. This CDR3 contains 11 residues. The CDR3 protein is CASSSAVTQYF. Written as DNA, the CDR3 is TGTGCCAGCAGCTCCGCCGTTACGCAGTATTTT.

This clonotype showed up many times. The chain is built from TRBV5-1 and TRBJ2-1; D tentatively fits TRBD1 or TRBD2 (6 bases each). Trimming stripped 3 bases from V and 10 bases from J, with 8 bases between. Germline V lookup: CDR1 SGHRS, CDR2 YFSETQ. CDR3 length: 11 residues. CDR3 residues: CASSWGAEQFF. The CDR3 region has the DNA TGCGCCAGCAGCTGGGGGGCGGAGCAGTTCTTC.